Sequencing of this T cell receptor beta chain was carried out in a study of OX40 agonist ivuxolimab in advanced cancers. Study-wide context: Patients achieving partial responses numbered three: one hepatocellular carcinoma case and two cutaneous melanoma cases. Study-wide results and caveats: In the 0.1 to 3.0 mg/kg range, CD4+ and CD8+ blood T cells had expanded clonally by week 6.

In germline, CDR1 is LGHNA, CDR2 YSLEER. CDR3 length: 16 residues. V dropped 0 bases and J dropped 3 bases, with 14 bases sitting between them. As concerns this clone: Its target is unknown.

Generated by immunoSEQ multiplex PCR, the TCRdb table keeps only in-frame clones and is missing some. The sample yields tens of thousands of clones, 85% seen once. The clonotype was recovered from an adult with an advanced solid tumor such as melanoma, head and neck, liver or kidney cancer. The V gene is TRBV4-3, the J gene TRBJ1-2, with D unresolved. The sequences come from CD4+ or CD8+ T cells sorted from blood, collected in a trial of the OX40 agonist ivuxolimab. The CDR3 DNA reads as TGCGCCAGCAGCCAAGATCAGTTTCCCGCGGACTATGGCTACACCTTC. Amino acids: CASSQDQFPADYGYTF.